This TCR beta chain was recorded in a study of CD8 T cells in Susac syndrome. CD8+ and CD4+ T cells from blood underwent TCR beta sequencing. Each multiple sclerosis control was a treatment-naive patient with relapsing-remitting disease that was either stable or active. Negative isolation yielded the CD8+ and CD4+ T cells, while FACS enriched the TEMRA cells. Trimming took off 1 base at V and 5 bases at J, with 14 bases between the two ends. The CDR3 totals 15 residues. CDR1 SEHNR and CDR2 FQNEAQ come from the germline V gene (reference sequence). The RNA input was about 0.45 to 1 ug, and it was reverse transcribed with random hexamers. The CDR3 of TCR beta was amplified by immunoSEQ multiplex PCR across 54 Vbeta and 13 Jbeta. A single record per CDR3 protein comes from TCRdb applying MiXCR to the immunoSEQ multiplex PCR reads. The sample shows about 280,000 distinct CDR3 sequences, approximately 85% of them seen only once.

Specimen: CD8+ T cells from PBMCs. The chain has TRBV7-9 and TRBJ1-2, with a weak D call TRBD1 (5 bases). This receptor was taken from a human donor with multiple sclerosis. The CDR3 reads CASSLGEGFRYGYTF. The CDR3 DNA sequence: TGTGCCAGCAGCTTAGGCGAGGGGTTTCGGTATGGCTACACCTTC.